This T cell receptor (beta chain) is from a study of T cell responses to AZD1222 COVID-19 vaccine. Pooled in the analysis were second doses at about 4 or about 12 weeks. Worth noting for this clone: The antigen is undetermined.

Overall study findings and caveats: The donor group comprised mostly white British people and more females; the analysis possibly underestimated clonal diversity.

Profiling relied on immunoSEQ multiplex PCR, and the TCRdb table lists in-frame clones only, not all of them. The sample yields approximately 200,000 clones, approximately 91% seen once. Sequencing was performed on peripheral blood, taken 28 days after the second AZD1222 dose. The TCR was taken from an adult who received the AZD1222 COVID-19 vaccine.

For the CDR3, the DNA is TGTGCCAGCGGGTTTTCTCCATACAATGGTGAGCAGTTCTTC. This encodes CASGFSPYNGEQFF. V and J are TRBV6-5 and TRBJ2-1, with D hard to call. V shed 8 bases and J shed 9 bases, with 20 bases lying between them. The CDR3 totals 14 residues. Germline CDR1 reads MNHEY; CDR2 reads SVGAGI.